A single sample is the source of the 15 T cell receptor beta chains below, sequenced in a study of blood T cell repertoires in COVID-19. Sequencing was performed with immunoSEQ multiplex PCR; in TCRdb, only in-frame clones are kept and a portion is missing. The sample carries 150,000 or so clones, 88% recorded once. Specimen: peripheral blood. The receptors shown here come from a man aged 50 or older with acute or convalescent COVID-19.

The gene calls are TRBV5-8 and TRBJ2-3; 8 bases match TRBD1. The CDR3 contains 16 residues. V was clipped by 6 bases and J by 0 bases; unmatched bases: 9. CDR1 is SGHTS and CDR2 is YDEGEE in the germline V gene. The DNA of the CDR3 is TGTGCCAGCACCCCGACAGGGGCCTCTAGCACAGATACGCAGTATTTT. It codes for CASTPTGASSTDTQYF. Full variable domain (missing parts from reference TRBV5-8 and TRBJ2-3): EAGVTQSPTHLIKTRGQQATLRCSPISGHTSVYWYQQALGLGLQFLLWYDEGEERNRGNFPPRFSGRQFPNYSSELNVNALELEDSALYLCASTPTGASSTDTQYFGPGTRLTVL.

The V and J genes are TRBV19 and TRBJ2-5; D is possibly TRBD2 (5 bases). Germline CDR1 reads LNHDA; CDR2 reads SQIVND (reference sequence). This CDR3 spans 15 amino acids. V was trimmed by 5 bases and J by 0 bases, leaving 13 bases between them. DNA of the CDR3: TGTGCCAGTAGTCGGGGTCGGGCAGACCAAGAGACCCAGTACTTC. Amino acid sequence: CASSRGRADQETQYF. Full variable domain (missing parts from reference TRBV19 and TRBJ2-5): DGGITQSPKYLFRKEGQNVTLSCEQNLNHDAMYWYRQDPGQGLRLIYYSQIVNDFQKGDIAEGYSVSREKKESFPLTVTSAQKNPTAFYLCASSRGRADQETQYFGPGTRLLVL.

The chain is built from TRBV3-1 (or the pseudogene TRBV3-2) and TRBJ1-5; D unresolved. V lost 3 bases and J lost 0, with 9 bases in between. The CDR3 is 15 residues long. Germline-derived CDR1 and CDR2 are LGHDT and YNNKEL (reference sequence). The CDR3 region has the DNA TGTGCCAGCAGCCATGGTTCCTATAGCAATCAGCCCCAGCATTTT. Its translation is CASSHGSYSNQPQHF.

The DNA of the CDR3 is TGTGCCAGCAGCCCCCAGCGGGGTTATGAAGCTTTCTTT. This translates into CASSPQRGYEAFF. The chain has TRBV7-9 and TRBJ1-1; D unclear. The CDR3 runs 13 residues. V gave up 5 bases and J gave up 7 bases, with 14 bases separating them. Germline loops: CDR1 SEHNR, CDR2 FQNEAQ (reference sequence).

The chain is built from TRBV5-6 and TRBJ2-7; possible D gene TRBD2, 5 bases. With 1 base removed from V and 4 bases from J, the gap between germline ends came to 6 bases. This CDR3 is 12 amino acids long. Germline V CDR1 and CDR2: SGHDT, YYEEEE. The CDR3 bases are TGTGCCAGCAGCTTGCCGGGGTACGAGCAGTACTTC. Translating gives CASSLPGYEQYF.

For this clone: In the same sample, other DNA sequences code for this CDR3. J is TRBJ1-5 and V is TRBV5-1; D is ambiguous. Germline V gives CDR1 SGHRS, CDR2 YFSETQ. There are 13 residues in the CDR3. With 0 bases removed from V and 4 bases from J, the gap between germline ends came to 5 bases. The CDR3 sequence is CASSLELNQPQHF. Here the CDR3 DNA reads TGCGCCAGCAGCTTGGAGCTTAATCAGCCCCAGCATTTT.

This sequence joins TRBV5-8 and TRBJ2-4; 9 bases line up with TRBD2. V lost 3 bases and J lost 15; bases outside the gene matches: 7. The V gene's germline CDR1 is SGHTS and CDR2 YDEGEE. The CDR3 runs to 12 residues. The CDR3 coding sequence is TGTGCCAGCAGCTGGACTAGCGACCTTTGGTACTTC. This gives the protein CASSWTSDLWYF.

This clone was seen a single time. This sequence joins TRBV19 and TRBJ2-7; D might be TRBD1 (6 bases). The germline V gene encodes CDR1 LNHDA and CDR2 SQIVND (reference sequence). The CDR3 is 19 residues long. Trimming took off 8 bases at V and 5 bases at J, with 34 bases between the two ends. CDR3 DNA: TGTGCCAGTGCCCCCGCGGCGCAGGGACACGGATTTGGGTTGGACGAGCAGTACTTC. It yields the protein CASAPAAQGHGFGLDEQYF.

This chain links TRBV2 with TRBJ1-1; 8 bases align to TRBD1. CDR3 length equals 13 residues. Germline V gene sequence: CDR1 SNHLY, CDR2 FYNNEI. The trim removed 6 bases at V and 11 bases at J, leaving 11 bases unmatched. The DNA of the CDR3 is TGTGCCAGCAGGGATACAGGGGGTCCGGGGGCTTTCTTT. This codes for CASRDTGGPGAFF.

This clone has just one count. The V and J genes are TRBV2 and TRBJ1-5, with 9 bases that match TRBD1. The junction had 7 bases not matched to a gene; V was cut back by 3 bases and J by 7 bases. Germline CDR1 is SNHLY and CDR2 is FYNNEI. This CDR3 comprises 15 residues. The CDR3 sequence is CASSDLTGGGQPQHF. The CDR3 DNA sequence: TGTGCCAGCAGTGACCTAACAGGGGGCGGACAGCCCCAGCATTTT.

The chain recombines TRBV5-4 with TRBJ1-1; D is uncertain. CDR1 and CDR2 (germline): SGHNT, YYREEE (reference sequence). Trimming pared 3 bases from V and 4 bases from J, leaving 13 bases between. The CDR3 is made up of 14 amino acids. This chain's CDR3 is CASSSRSVGTEAFF. DNA for the CDR3: TGTGCCAGCAGCTCCCGGAGTGTGGGCACTGAAGCTTTCTTT. Variable domain in full (rest from reference TRBV5-4 and TRBJ1-1): ETGVTQSPTHLIKTRGQQVTLRCSSQSGHNTVSWYQQALGQGPQFIFQYYREEENGRGNFPPRFSGLQFPNYSSELNVNALELDDSALYLCASSSRSVGTEAFFGQGTRLTVV.

This clone has just a few counts. The V call is TRBV5-4, the J call TRBJ2-7; D is perhaps TRBD1 (6 bases). Germline V lookup: CDR1 SGHNT, CDR2 YYREEE (reference sequence). The CDR3 is made up of 15 amino acids. V shed 4 bases and J shed 6 bases, with 20 bases lying between them. This chain's CDR3 is CASSLAYRDGVEQYF. The CDR3, as DNA: TGTGCCAGCAGCCTAGCATACAGGGACGGGGTCGAGCAGTACTTC.

The V gene is TRBV10-1, the J gene TRBJ2-3; 10 bases map to TRBD2. Losses at the gene ends were 3 bases for V and 1 base for J; bases not matched to a gene: 4. Per the germline V gene, CDR1 is WNHNN and CDR2 is SYGVQD (reference sequence). The CDR3 sequence is 16 residues long. The CDR3 region is CASSDPGTSGTDTQYF. The CDR3 coding sequence is TGCGCCAGCAGTGATCCCGGGACTAGCGGCACAGATACGCAGTATTTT.

The V and J genes are TRBV20-1 and TRBJ2-5; TRBD2 is a possible D gene (6 bases). This CDR3 is 11 amino acids long. Germline V CDR1 and CDR2: DFQATT, SNEGSKA (reference sequence). The germline V and J ends were trimmed by 6 bases and 5 bases, with 10 bases remaining between them. The CDR3 DNA is TGCAGTGCCGGGGGTTGGGAGACCCAGTACTTC. Translating it yields CSAGGWETQYF.

The CDR3 spells CASRPDTTGELFF. The CDR3 DNA sequence: TGTGCCAGCAGGCCTGACACTACCGGGGAGCTGTTTTTT. The chain employs TRBV5-4 and TRBJ2-2; no firm D call. The CDR3 extends over 13 amino acids. Trimming shortened V by 5 bases and J by 5 bases, and 10 bases separated the two germline ends. Germline CDR1 reads SGHNT; CDR2 reads YYREEE (reference sequence).